Listed here are 24 T cell receptor beta chains from one sample, sequenced in a study of OX40 agonist ivuxolimab in advanced cancers. Assay used: immunoSEQ multiplex PCR; TCRdb lists only in-frame clones, some missing. Found here are tens of thousands of clones, roughly 88% of them singletons; the top ten hold around 0.34%. Sample: CD4+ or CD8+ T cells sorted from blood, taken in a trial of the OX40 agonist ivuxolimab. The receptor set was obtained from an adult with an advanced solid tumor such as melanoma, head and neck, liver or kidney cancer.

This chain uses TRBV6-1 with TRBJ1-4; possible D gene TRBD1, 5 bases. Germline CDR1 reads MNHNS; CDR2 reads SASEGT. This CDR3 contains 16 residues. Trimming took 3 bases from V and 10 from J, leaving 21 bases between them. CDR3 DNA sequence: TGTGCCAGCAGTGAGTCGCGGGGACCCTCCCCAGCAAAACTGTTTTTT. Translating it yields CASSESRGPSPAKLFF.

The CDR3: CASSSPLNGLAGSDEQYV. In DNA form, the CDR3 reads TGCGCCAGCAGTTCCCCCCTAAACGGGCTAGCGGGGTCTGACGAGCAGTACGTC. The V gene is TRBV23-1, the J gene TRBJ2-7, with 9 bases aligning to TRBD2. TRBV23-1 counts as an open reading frame of uncertain function. J was trimmed by 5 bases and V by 5 bases; bases with no gene match: 19. The CDR3 is made up of 18 amino acids.

The chain carries TRBV9 and TRBJ1-6; D remains unclear. V lost 4 bases and J lost 9, with 11 bases in between. Germline V gene sequence: CDR1 SGDLS, CDR2 YYNGEE. This CDR3 region has 13 residues. In nucleotides, the CDR3 is TGTGCCAGCAGCCCCAGCCCAGGTTCACCCCTCCACTTT. It is translated as CASSPSPGSPLHF.

CDR3: CASRMGGSSGQVGTQYF. CDR3 coding DNA: TGTGCAAGTCGCATGGGTGGGAGTAGCGGCCAAGTCGGGACCCAGTACTTC. The genes are TRBV12-2 and TRBJ2-5; the table's D gene call, TRBD2, was not cross checked with the DNA. TRBV12-2 is designated a pseudogene. The CDR3 has 17 residues.

V gene TRBV6-5 combines with J gene TRBJ2-1; TRBD2 matches at 10 bases. J lost 3 bases, V lost 5 bases, and 4 bases had no gene match. Looked up from germline, CDR1 is MNHEY and CDR2 is SVGAGI. This CDR3 has 15 residues. The CDR3 protein is CASSPTSGDYNEQFF. The DNA for the CDR3 is TGTGCCAGCAGTCCTACTAGCGGGGACTACAATGAGCAGTTCTTC.

The V call is TRBV29-1, the J call TRBJ1-2; 11 nucleotides match TRBD1. This CDR3 is 14 amino acids long. J gave up 5 bases and V 5 bases, and 7 bases lay outside the gene matches. Germline lookup yields CDR1 SQVTM and CDR2 ANQGSEA. The CDR3 is CSVIRDRGGYGYTF. The CDR3 nucleotides read TGCAGCGTTATCCGGGACAGGGGGGGGTATGGCTACACCTTC.

The CDR3 DNA is TGCGCCAGCAGGGAATCCGGGACAGGGGGGACCGGGGAGCTGTTTTTT. As protein: CASRESGTGGTGELFF. The chain couples TRBV10-2 to TRBJ2-2, with TRBD1 matching 11 bases. The germline gives CDR1 WSHSY, CDR2 SAAADI. Trimming cost V 6 bases and J 5 bases; bases outside gene matches: 8. The CDR3 is 16 amino acids.

V usage is TRBV11-1 and J usage is TRBJ2-5; tentatively, D is TRBD1 or TRBD2 (5 bases each). CDR3 length equals 13 residues. V gave up 7 bases and J gave up 3 bases, with 12 bases separating them. Per germline, CDR1 SGHAT and CDR2 FQDESV (reference sequence). The CDR3 here is CASTLGVEETQYF. The CDR3 coding sequence is TGTGCCAGCACCCTGGGGGTAGAAGAGACCCAGTACTTC.

The chain is built from TRBV7-6 and TRBJ1-1; no firm D call. The CDR3 is 14 residues long. Trimming took 0 bases from V and 6 from J, leaving 11 bases between them. Per germline, CDR1 SGHVS and CDR2 FNYEAQ. The CDR3 here is CASSLAEGRAEAFF. CDR3 nucleotides: TGTGCCAGCAGCTTAGCGGAAGGTCGTGCTGAAGCTTTCTTT.

The chain joins TRBV19 to TRBJ1-1; TRBD1 aligns across 9 bases. The germline V gene encodes CDR1 LNHDA and CDR2 SQIVND (reference sequence). Unmatched junction bases numbered 13, after V lost 5 bases and J lost 3 bases. The CDR3 consists of 17 residues. CDR3 protein: CASSSNRGRGAYTEAFF. CDR3 coding DNA: TGTGCCAGTAGTTCAAACAGGGGGCGAGGGGCCTACACTGAAGCTTTCTTT.

The rearrangement joins TRBV4-1 to TRBJ1-3; D is uncertain. Germline V gives CDR1 MGHRA, CDR2 YSYEKL. Between the trimmed V and J ends, which lost 1 base and 2 bases, there was a span of 9 bases. The CDR3 spans 15 residues. Here the CDR3 DNA reads TGCGCCAGCAGCCAAGGAGGAGGGACTGGAAACACCATATATTTT. Encoded protein: CASSQGGGTGNTIYF.

This rearrangement joins TRBV6-4 to TRBJ1-2; 7 bases fit TRBD1. The germline V gene has CDR1 MRHNA and CDR2 SNTAGT. CDR3 length: 13 amino acids. V lost 3 bases and J lost 6; bases outside the gene matches: 4. CDR3 coding DNA: TGTGCCAGCAGTGAAAGGGGGCTGAATGGCTACACCTTC. Protein product: CASSERGLNGYTF.

J is TRBJ1-3 and V is TRBV6-6; 7 nucleotides line up with TRBD1. The V gene end was trimmed by 8 bases and the J gene end by 2 bases; junction bases not matched to a gene: 6. The germline CDR1 and CDR2 sequences are MNHNY and SVGAGI (reference sequence). The CDR3 runs to 14 residues. CDR3 loop: CASAETGTGNTIYF. The DNA for the CDR3 is TGTGCCAGCGCCGAGACAGGGACTGGAAACACCATATATTTT.

This clone has a handful of counts. The chain is built from TRBV7-2 and TRBJ2-5; D call uncertain. CDR1 is SGHTA, CDR2 FQGNSA, per germline. V dropped 11 bases and J dropped 4 bases, with 11 bases sitting between them. This CDR3 is built from 11 residues. The CDR3 coding sequence is TGTGCCCATAGGCGAGGAGAGACCCAGTACTTC. This encodes CAHRRGETQYF.

This rearrangement joins TRBV5-1 to TRBJ2-3, with 7 positions matching TRBD1. The CDR3 is 16 amino acids. Germline assignment: CDR1 SGHRS and CDR2 YFSETQ. With V trimmed by 5 bases and J by 2 bases, 11 bases remained unmatched. In DNA form, the CDR3 reads TGCGCCAGCAGGACTGCCGTGACAGGGAACACAGATACGCAGTATTTT. Translation: CASRTAVTGNTDTQYF.

The gene calls are TRBV9 and TRBJ1-4; TRBD1 might be the D (6 bases). The V end lost 0 bases, the J end lost 7 bases, and 13 bases lay between the germline ends. From germline, CDR1 is SGDLS and CDR2 YYNGEE. The CDR3 is made up of 15 amino acids. CDR3 in amino acids: CASSVGGGGGEKLFF. The CDR3 DNA reads as TGTGCCAGCAGCGTAGGAGGCGGGGGCGGTGAAAAACTGTTTTTT. Filled out from reference TRBV9 and TRBJ1-4, the complete variable domain reads DSGVTQTPKHLITATGQRVTLRCSPRSGDLSVYWYQQSLDQGLQFLIQYYNGEERAKGNILERFSAQQFPDLHSELNLSSLELGDSALYFCASSVGGGGGEKLFFGSGTQLSVL.

The V and J genes are TRBV15 and TRBJ2-1; D possibly matches TRBD1 or TRBD2 (5 bases each). The CDR3 has 17 residues. Germline CDR1 is LNHNV and CDR2 is YYDKDF (reference sequence). Between the trimmed V and J ends, which lost 7 bases and 0 bases, there was a span of 19 bases. CDR3 bases: TGTGCCACCAAATTGCATAACGGGACCCTCTCCTACAATGAGCAGTTCTTC. Encoded protein: CATKLHNGTLSYNEQFF.

The CDR3 coding sequence is TGTGCCAGCAGCGAGCGTCTTGACACCGCCAACACCGGGGAGCTGTTTTTT. Its protein is CASSERLDTANTGELFF. V usage is TRBV9 and J usage is TRBJ2-2; D ambiguous. The germline V gene encodes CDR1 SGDLS and CDR2 YYNGEE. Trimming stripped 3 bases from V and 2 bases from J, with 17 bases between. This CDR3 region has 17 residues.

V gene TRBV13 combines with J gene TRBJ1-2, with TRBD1 matching over 7 bases. There are 14 residues in the CDR3. Germline V gene lookup returns CDR1 PRHDT and CDR2 FYEKMQ (reference sequence). V was clipped by 5 bases and J by 4 bases; unmatched bases: 7. The CDR3 DNA sequence: TGTGCCAGCAGCCCGGGACAGCAGTCCTATGGCTACACCTTC. This sequence encodes CASSPGQQSYGYTF.

The rearrangement joins TRBV19 to TRBJ1-6, with TRBD1 matching 7 bases. Germline V gene lookup returns CDR1 LNHDA and CDR2 SQIVND (reference sequence). The V segment lost 3 bases and the J segment 10 bases; nucleotides outside the gene matches: 6. The CDR3 length is 14 residues. CDR3 coding DNA: TGTGCCAGTAGTATCGACAGGGTGGACTCACCCCTCCACTTT. This gives the protein CASSIDRVDSPLHF.

The chain is built from TRBV29-1 and TRBJ1-5, with TRBD1 matching 7 bases. Germline V gives CDR1 SQVTM, CDR2 ANQGSEA. The CDR3 has 14 residues. Losses at the gene ends were 6 bases for V and 0 bases for J; bases not matched to a gene: 5. CDR3 bases: TGCAGCGTCGCGACAGGGCATAGCAATCAGCCCCAGCATTTT. This gives the protein CSVATGHSNQPQHF.

This chain joins TRBV4-1 and TRBJ2-7; tentative D call: TRBD2 (6 bases). Germline V CDR1 and CDR2: MGHRA, YSYEKL. The ends were cut back, 4 bases at V and 0 bases at J, with 13 bases in the middle. There are 15 residues in the CDR3. CDR3 in DNA: TGCGCCAGCAGCCCGGGACTGACGAGCTCCTACGAGCAGTACTTC. Its translation: CASSPGLTSSYEQYF.

This rearrangement joins TRBV2 to TRBJ2-1, with a tentative D call TRBD1 (5 bases). This CDR3 comprises 14 residues. The ends were cut back, 1 base at V and 6 bases at J, with 10 bases in the middle. The germline V gene has CDR1 SNHLY and CDR2 FYNNEI. CDR3 sequence: CASSEEYRFNEQFF. CDR3 nucleotides: TGTGCCAGCAGTGAAGAGTACAGGTTCAATGAGCAGTTCTTC.

The rearrangement uses TRBV7-9 and TRBJ2-3, with unresolved D. V shed 5 bases and J shed 0 bases, with 12 bases lying between them. There are 15 residues in the CDR3. Looked up from germline, CDR1 is SEHNR and CDR2 is FQNEAQ (reference sequence). The CDR3 sequence: CASSPSAMSTDTQYF. CDR3 bases: TGTGCCAGCAGCCCCTCGGCCATGAGCACAGATACGCAGTATTTT.